The sequence of this T cell receptor (beta chain) was determined in a study of T cells of healthy individuals. TCRdb recomputed calls from the 5' RACE reads with MiXCR, one row per CDR3 protein. The table shows 95,000 to 100,000 distinct CDR3 sequences, with approximately 15% occurring only once. The CDR3 consists of 13 residues. Germline CDR1 DFQATT, CDR2 SNEGSKA (reference sequence). V gave up 3 bases and J gave up 0 bases, with 7 bases separating them. This receptor was obtained from a human donor in good health. The gene calls are TRBV20-1 and TRBJ2-3; D remains unclear. CDR3 amino acids: CSARDTSTDTQYF. The DNA of the CDR3 is TGCAGTGCTAGGGATACTAGCACAGATACGCAGTATTTT.